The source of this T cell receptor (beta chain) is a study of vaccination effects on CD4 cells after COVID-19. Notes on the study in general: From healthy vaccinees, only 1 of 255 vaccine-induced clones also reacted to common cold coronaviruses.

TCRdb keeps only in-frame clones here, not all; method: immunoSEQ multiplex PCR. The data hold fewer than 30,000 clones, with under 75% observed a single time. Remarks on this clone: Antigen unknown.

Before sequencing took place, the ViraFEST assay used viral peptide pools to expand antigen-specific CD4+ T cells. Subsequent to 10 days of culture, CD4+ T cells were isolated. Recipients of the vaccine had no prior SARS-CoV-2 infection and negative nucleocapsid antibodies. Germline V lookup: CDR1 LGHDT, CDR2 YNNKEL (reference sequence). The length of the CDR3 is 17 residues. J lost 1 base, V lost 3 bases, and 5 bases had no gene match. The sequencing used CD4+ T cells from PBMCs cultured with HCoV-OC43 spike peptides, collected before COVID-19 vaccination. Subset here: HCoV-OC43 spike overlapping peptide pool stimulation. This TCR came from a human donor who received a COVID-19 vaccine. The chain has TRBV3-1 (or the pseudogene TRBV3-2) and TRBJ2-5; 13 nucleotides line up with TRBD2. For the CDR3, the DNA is TGTGCCAGCAGCCATCAGGGACTAGCGGGATTCCAAGAGACCCAGTACTTC. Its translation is CASSHQGLAGFQETQYF.